The 12 T cell receptor beta chains below all came from one sample that was sequenced in a study of identifying expanded T cells in peripheral blood. Sequenced by immunoSEQ multiplex PCR; TCRdb stores in-frame clones only, minus some. The table lists 84,000 or so clones, about 90% of them singletons, with approximately 7% in the top ten. The specimen sequenced was blood. The receptors were sampled from a person aged 18 to 70 in good health.

The rearrangement links TRBV4-2 to TRBJ2-3, with 14 bases identical to TRBD2. The CDR3 contains 17 residues. Germline loops: CDR1 LGHNA, CDR2 YNFKEQ. Trimming removed 2 bases from V and 5 bases from J; junction bases left unmatched: 6. CDR3 sequence (DNA): TGTGCCAGCAGCCAATTGACTAGCGGGAGGGCCGAAGATACGCAGTATTTT. It translates to CASSQLTSGRAEDTQYF.

The CDR3 region is CASRGTLRYGYTF. In DNA form, the CDR3 reads TGCGCCAGCAGGGGGACCCTTCGGTATGGCTACACCTTC. V is TRBV5-1 and J is TRBJ1-2; D might be TRBD1 (5 bases). Between the trimmed V and J ends, which lost 5 bases and 5 bases, there was a span of 13 bases. This CDR3 has 13 residues. Germline V CDR1 and CDR2: SGHRS, YFSETQ.

This chain connects TRBV19 to TRBJ2-7; 9 bases fit TRBD1. Germline-derived CDR1 and CDR2 are LNHDA and SQIVND (reference sequence). The trim removed 4 bases at V and 6 bases at J, leaving 7 bases unmatched. The CDR3 totals 14 residues. CDR3 region: CASSTRTGDREQYF. The CDR3 coding sequence is TGTGCCAGTAGTACCAGGACAGGGGATCGCGAGCAGTACTTC.

The V and J genes are TRBV4-1 and TRBJ1-6; 7 positions agree with TRBD1. After removal of 1 base from V and 5 bases from J, the junction contained 5 bases not matched to a gene. The germline V gene has CDR1 MGHRA and CDR2 YSYEKL. This CDR3 contains 16 residues. CDR3 amino acids: CASSQVGGQHNSPLHF. The CDR3 DNA reads as TGCGCCAGCAGCCAAGTGGGGGGACAGCATAATTCACCCCTCCACTTT.

The chain couples TRBV5-1 to TRBJ2-6; D remains ambiguous. Germline lookup yields CDR1 SGHRS and CDR2 YFSETQ. The CDR3 loop spans 16 amino acids. The ends were cut back, 1 base at V and 0 bases at J, with 8 bases in the middle. CDR3 amino acids: CASSLRGFSGANVLTF. CDR3 in DNA: TGCGCCAGCAGCTTGCGTGGGTTCTCTGGGGCCAACGTCCTGACTTTC.

The chain has TRBV9 and TRBJ1-3; the D is unclear. Germline CDR1 reads SGDLS; CDR2 reads YYNGEE. V lost 0 bases, J lost 2 bases, and 3 bases lay in between. This CDR3 spans 13 amino acids. The CDR3 loop reads CASSVAPGNTIYF. The CDR3 DNA is TGTGCCAGCAGCGTAGCACCTGGAAACACCATATATTTT.

In its sample, this clone was seen once. The chain combines TRBV30 with TRBJ2-3, with 7 bases matching TRBD2. Per the germline V gene, CDR1 is GTSNPN and CDR2 is SVGIG (reference sequence). This CDR3 is 15 amino acids long. V lost 3 bases, J lost 3 bases, and 9 bases stayed unmatched. CDR3 sequence: CAWREFGTMTDTQYF. The CDR3 DNA sequence: TGTGCCTGGAGGGAATTCGGGACTATGACAGATACGCAGTATTTT.

CDR3 coding DNA: TGTGCCAGCAGCCCGACAGGGCCGCGGAACACTGAAGCTTTCTTT. Its translation: CASSPTGPRNTEAFF. The genes are TRBV4-2 and TRBJ1-1; 7 bases agree with TRBD1. This CDR3 is built from 15 residues. CDR1 is LGHNA and CDR2 is YNFKEQ in the germline V gene. Unmatched junction bases numbered 6, after V lost 4 bases and J lost 1 base.

The chain recombines TRBV2 with TRBJ2-1; 8 bases are shared with TRBD2. CDR3 size: 15 residues. Germline V lookup: CDR1 SNHLY, CDR2 FYNNEI. V dropped 1 base and J dropped 3; count of bases not matched to a gene: 2. This CDR3 reads CASSEVGGGYNEQFF. The CDR3, as DNA: TGTGCCAGCAGTGAAGTCGGGGGGGGCTACAATGAGCAGTTCTTC. The full variable domain, with the rest looked up from reference TRBV2 and TRBJ2-1, is EPEVTQTPSHQVTQMGQEVILRCVPISNHLYFYWYRQILGQKVEFLVSFYNNEISEKSEIFDDQFSVERPDGSNFTLKIRSTKLEDSAMYFCASSEVGGGYNEQFFGPGTRLTVL.

This chain links TRBV18 with TRBJ1-2; no reliable D call. CDR1 and CDR2 from the germline V gene are KGHSH and LQKENI. With 2 bases removed from V and 4 bases from J, the gap between germline ends came to 17 bases. The CDR3 consists of 16 residues. Here the CDR3 reads CASSPEIGSAIYGYTF. In nucleotides, the CDR3 is TGTGCCAGCTCACCAGAGATAGGCAGCGCGATCTATGGCTACACCTTC.

The V gene is TRBV28, the J gene TRBJ2-5, with D tentatively TRBD1 (6 bases). V dropped 2 bases and J dropped 13 bases, with 14 bases sitting between them. The CDR3 runs 12 residues. Germline lookup yields CDR1 MDHEN and CDR2 SYDVKM. This CDR3 is CASSLNSNRAYF. The CDR3 coding sequence is TGTGCCAGCAGTTTAAATTCCAACAGGGCGTACTTC.

This clone showed up just once. This chain uses TRBV5-4 with TRBJ2-1; TRBD1 aligns across 8 bases. The CDR3 totals 15 residues. V lost 2 bases to trimming and J lost 5 bases; unmatched junction nucleotides: 6. Germline loops: CDR1 SGHNT, CDR2 YYREEE (reference sequence). CDR3 amino acids: CASSFSGTGDNEQFF. Here the CDR3 DNA reads TGTGCCAGCAGCTTCTCCGGGACAGGAGACAATGAGCAGTTCTTC.